Reported below is one TCR beta chain. Within its sample, this clonotype is medium-sized (0.01 to 0.1%). Its antigen is still unknown. No per-base quality is available; no much larger clone lies one base away. The data belong to a study of T-cell reconstitution after alpha-beta-depleted transplantation in children (dated by TCRdb to the mid-2010s). For context, the study as a whole: The study quantitatively tracked T-cell immune reconstitution after TCRalphabeta/CD19-depleted allogeneic hematopoietic cell transplantation in children using TCR repertoire profiling. General findings and caveats noted by the study authors: The high TCRbeta diversity at day 60 in some patients was ascribed to recipient T cells and intrathymic progenitors that had survived conditioning. Apparently early alphabetaT-cell count recovery about two months after transplant reportedly relied on only several hundred rapidly expanded clones derived from non-depleted graft cells. Hyperexpanded clone frequencies declined over subsequent months; after one year, T-cell counts and TCRbeta diversity were mostly attributed to newly produced T cells.

According to the germline V gene, CDR1 reads SGDLS and CDR2 reads YYNGEE. After removal of 3 bases from V and 7 bases from J, the junction retains 7 bases not matched to a gene. Including the terminal cysteine and phenylalanine, the CDR3 comprises 14 residues. Only CDR3 DNA is held: 42 bases, read in frame from base 1. The label giving this sample's treatment or condition can be read as: allogeneic hematopoietic cell transplantation with graft depleted of TCRalphabeta T cells and CD19 B cells. Transplant recipients were children who received TCRalphabeta/CD19-depleted allogeneic hematopoietic cell grafts. Library preparation employed PCR. The sequencing machine was an Illumina HiSeq 2500. Molecular barcoding was employed in the preparation of TCR libraries, with unique molecular identifiers being used to normalize TCRbeta repertoire quantification. In-frame beta chains were kept once TCRdb had trimmed the public reads at Q25 with fastp and called clones with MiXCR. Rows are unified per CDR3 protein, each entry keeping the most common DNA and genes. The sample yields some 300,000 distinct CDR3 sequences; 9.5% to 13% were counted once. Around 7.6% of the sample is taken by the ten largest.

The sample here was PBMCs, taken before TCRalphabeta/CD19-depleted stem cell transplant. The sequence is built from TRBV9 and TRBJ1-2, with 9 bases matching TRBD1. The sequence was collected from a boy less than two years old with acute myeloid leukemia, due to receive a stem cell transplant. CDR3 region: CASSATGGAGGYTF. The bases read TGTGCCAGCAGCGCCACAGGGGGCGCGGGTGGCTACACCTTC.